Listed below are T cell receptor beta chains from one sample, sequenced in a study of blood T cell repertoires in COVID-19. Profiling relied on immunoSEQ multiplex PCR, and the TCRdb table lists in-frame clones only, not all of them. The sample lists roughly 91,000 clones; 76% were seen once. Sequenced sample: peripheral blood. Receptors were obtained from a man in his 70s with acute or convalescent COVID-19. The CDR3 runs from the conserved cysteine through the conserved F or W. The order of the fields is V gene, D gene, J gene, clone size, CDR3 DNA, CDR3 protein. A D gene is named only where the DNA matches it firmly. Size is omitted from some rows. Given values are once, few, many or a class for expanded clones.

V: TRBV18
D: TRBD2
J: TRBJ2-5
size: .
DNA: TGTGCCAGCTCACCACATATGGACTCGCGGGAGGGGACGGCCCAGTACTTC
CDR3: CASSPHMDSREGTAQYF

V: TRBV7-2
D: .
J: TRBJ2-1
size: few
DNA: TGTGCCAGCAGCTTAGCGATGAGAAATGAGCAGTTCTTC
CDR3: CASSLAMRNEQFF

V: TRBV19
D: TRBD1
J: TRBJ1-3
size: .
DNA: TGTGCCAGTAGTATCGGGACAGGGACTGGAAACACCATATATTTT
CDR3: CASSIGTGTGNTIYF

V: TRBV25-1
D: .
J: TRBJ1-5
size: few
DNA: TGTGCCAGCAGTGCCACAGGATGGCCCCAGCATTTT
CDR3: CASSATGWPQHF

V: TRBV28
D: .
J: TRBJ1-2
size: few
DNA: TGTGCCAGCAGTTTACAGTCCTATGGCTACACCTTC
CDR3: CASSLQSYGYTF

V: TRBV3-1/TRBV3-2
D: TRBD1
J: TRBJ1-1
size: once
DNA: TGTGCCAGCAGCCTCGGGACAGGGCGATCCGTTGGAACTGAAGCTTTCTTT
CDR3: CASSLGTGRSVGTEAFF

V: TRBV19
D: .
J: TRBJ2-1
size: .
DNA: TGTGCCAGTAGTTCCGGAGGGCCCGACAATGAGCAGTTCTTC
CDR3: CASSSGGPDNEQFF

V: TRBV5-5
D: TRBD1
J: TRBJ1-5
size: .
DNA: TGTGCCAGCAGTTCCGGGACAGGGCATCAGCCCCAGCATTTT
CDR3: CASSSGTGHQPQHF

V: TRBV2
D: TRBD2
J: TRBJ2-2
size: .
DNA: TGTGCCAGCAGTGAAGGCAGATGGGGGCCCGGAGCGGGAGGGATCGACACCGGGGAGCTGTTTTTT
CDR3: CASSEGRWGPGAGGIDTGELFF

V: TRBV9
D: TRBD1
J: TRBJ2-1
size: .
DNA: TGTGCCAGCAGCGTATTGGACAGGGTACCCAATGAGCAGTTCTTC
CDR3: CASSVLDRVPNEQFF

V: TRBV5-1
D: TRBD1
J: TRBJ2-3
size: .
DNA: TGCGCCAGCAGCTTGGATGGACAGGGCACAGATACGCAGTATTTT
CDR3: CASSLDGQGTDTQYF

V: TRBV6-5
D: .
J: TRBJ2-1
size: .
DNA: TGTGCCAGCAAAGTTCAGACAGCTTCGTACAATGAGCAGTTCTTC
CDR3: CASKVQTASYNEQFF

V: TRBV2
D: .
J: TRBJ1-5
size: once
DNA: TGTGCCAGCAGTGGACAGGAGAATCAGCCCCAGCATTTT
CDR3: CASSGQENQPQHF

V: TRBV6-5
D: .
J: TRBJ1-1
size: once
DNA: TGTGCCAGCCCGGGTCCCGGGGGGACTGAAGCTTTCTTT
CDR3: CASPGPGGTEAFF

V: TRBV4-2
D: TRBD2
J: TRBJ2-3
size: .
DNA: TGTGCCAGCAGCTCTTCGGGGACTAGCGGGGGGGAAACAGATACGCAGTATTTT
CDR3: CASSSSGTSGGETDTQYF

V: TRBV5-1
D: .
J: TRBJ1-1
size: .
DNA: TGCGCCAGCAGCTTTACGACGGGGAACACTGAAGCTTTCTTT
CDR3: CASSFTTGNTEAFF

V: TRBV2
D: .
J: TRBJ1-5
size: few
DNA: TGTGCCAGCAGTTTTACCCGGGACTCGCCAGGTAGCAATCAGCCCCAGCATTTT
CDR3: CASSFTRDSPGSNQPQHF

V: TRBV5-1
D: .
J: TRBJ1-3
size: .
DNA: TGCGCCAGCAGCCCGGGACACGGAAACACCATATATTTT
CDR3: CASSPGHGNTIYF

V: TRBV5-4
D: .
J: TRBJ1-6
size: .
DNA: TGTGCCAGCAGCTTCGACAGAGCCATATCTTCACCCCTCCACTTT
CDR3: CASSFDRAISSPLHF

V: TRBV7-9
D: TRBD2
J: TRBJ2-1
size: .
DNA: TGTGCCAGCAGCTGGGGGACTAGCGGGAACTCCTACAATGAGCAGTTCTTC
CDR3: CASSWGTSGNSYNEQFF

V: TRBV19
D: .
J: TRBJ1-2
size: .
DNA: TGTGCCAGTAGTATGCCGGGACACGGAGAAAACTATGGCTACACCTTC
CDR3: CASSMPGHGENYGYTF